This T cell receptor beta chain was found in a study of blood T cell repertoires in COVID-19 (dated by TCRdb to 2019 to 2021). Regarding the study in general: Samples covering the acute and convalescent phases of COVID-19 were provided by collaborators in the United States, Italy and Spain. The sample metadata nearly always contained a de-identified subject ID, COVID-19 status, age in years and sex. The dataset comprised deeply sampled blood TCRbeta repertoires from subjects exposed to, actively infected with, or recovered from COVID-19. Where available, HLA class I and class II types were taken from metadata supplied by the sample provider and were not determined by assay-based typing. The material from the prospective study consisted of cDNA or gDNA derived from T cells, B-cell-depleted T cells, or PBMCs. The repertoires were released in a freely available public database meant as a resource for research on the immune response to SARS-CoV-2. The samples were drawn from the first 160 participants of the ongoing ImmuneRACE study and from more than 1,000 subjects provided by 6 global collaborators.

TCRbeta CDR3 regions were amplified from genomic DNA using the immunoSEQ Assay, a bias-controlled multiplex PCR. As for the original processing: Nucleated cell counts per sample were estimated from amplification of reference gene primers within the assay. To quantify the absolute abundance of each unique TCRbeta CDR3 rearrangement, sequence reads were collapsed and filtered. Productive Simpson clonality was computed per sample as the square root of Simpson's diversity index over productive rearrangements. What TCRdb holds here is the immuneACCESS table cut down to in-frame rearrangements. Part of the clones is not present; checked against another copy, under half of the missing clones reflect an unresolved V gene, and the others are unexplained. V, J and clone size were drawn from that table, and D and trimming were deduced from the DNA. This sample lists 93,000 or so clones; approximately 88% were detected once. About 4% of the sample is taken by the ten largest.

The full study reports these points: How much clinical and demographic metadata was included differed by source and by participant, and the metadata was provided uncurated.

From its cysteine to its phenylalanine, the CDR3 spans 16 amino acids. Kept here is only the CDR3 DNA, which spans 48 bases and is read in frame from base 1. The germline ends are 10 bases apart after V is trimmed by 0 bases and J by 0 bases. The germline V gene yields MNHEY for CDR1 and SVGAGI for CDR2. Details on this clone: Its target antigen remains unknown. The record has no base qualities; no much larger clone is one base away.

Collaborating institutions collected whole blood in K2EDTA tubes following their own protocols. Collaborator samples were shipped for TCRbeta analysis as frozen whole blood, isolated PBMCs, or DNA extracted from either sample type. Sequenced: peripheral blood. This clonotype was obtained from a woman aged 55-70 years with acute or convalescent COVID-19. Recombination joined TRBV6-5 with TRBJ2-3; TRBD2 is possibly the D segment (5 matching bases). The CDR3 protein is CASSYSTGISTDTQYF. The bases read TGTGCCAGCAGTTACTCGACCGGGATTAGCACAGATACGCAGTATTTT.